Listed below are T cell receptor beta chains from one sample, sequenced in a study of T cell changes during pregnancy in multiple sclerosis. Clones were read by immunoSEQ multiplex PCR, and TCRdb kept only the in-frame ones, dropping some. The data contain approximately 23,000 clones, 91% of them seen just once; the ten biggest clones take up 0.5% to 0.7%. The material sequenced was CD4+ T cells from peripheral blood mononuclear cells, taken after pregnancy. The receptors originated from a female donor in good health, enrolled as a control in a pregnancy study. Each CDR3 is given with its conserved first and last residue. Fields, in order: V gene, D gene, clone size, J gene, CDR3 DNA, CDR3 protein. The D gene is left open where the match is weak. Expanded clones are given a class, and other clones once, few, many or no size at all.

v_gene: TRBV30
d_gene: -
abundance: -
j_gene: TRBJ2-7
CDR3nt: TGTGCCTCGGGGAACAGGGAAGGATTTCCCTACGAGCAGTACTTC
CDR3aa: CASGNREGFPYEQYF

v_gene: TRBV21-1
d_gene: -
abundance: -
j_gene: TRBJ2-6
CDR3nt: TGTGCCAGCAGCAAACAGGGTAAAAGAACCTCTGGGGCCAACGTCCTGACTTTC
CDR3aa: CASSKQGKRTSGANVLTF

v_gene: TRBV7-9
d_gene: TRBD2
abundance: -
j_gene: TRBJ2-7
CDR3nt: TGTGCCAGCAGCTTCGCTAGCGGCCTCTACGAGCAGTACTTC
CDR3aa: CASSFASGLYEQYF

v_gene: TRBV6-6
d_gene: -
abundance: -
j_gene: TRBJ1-5
CDR3nt: TGTGCCAGCACGGACAGAAGCTATCAGCCCCAGCATTTT
CDR3aa: CASTDRSYQPQHF

v_gene: TRBV7-9
d_gene: -
abundance: -
j_gene: TRBJ2-2
CDR3nt: TGTGCCAGCAGCTTAAGGAGCGGGGAGCTGTTTTTT
CDR3aa: CASSLRSGELFF

v_gene: TRBV18
d_gene: -
abundance: few
j_gene: TRBJ1-1
CDR3nt: TGTGCCACCCATTCTAATGGGGGGGTTGGCACTGAAGCTTTCTTT
CDR3aa: CATHSNGGVGTEAFF

v_gene: TRBV2
d_gene: -
abundance: -
j_gene: TRBJ1-5
CDR3nt: TGTGCCAGCACGAGGGGGGGGCCCCAGCATTTT
CDR3aa: CASTRGGPQHF

v_gene: TRBV6-1
d_gene: -
abundance: few
j_gene: TRBJ1-1
CDR3nt: TGTGCCAGCAGTCTGAACCAGGGAACGGAAGCTTTCTTT
CDR3aa: CASSLNQGTEAFF

v_gene: TRBV6-1
d_gene: TRBD2
abundance: -
j_gene: TRBJ2-3
CDR3nt: TGTGCCAGCAGTGAAGCCAGGGAGGGCCACACAGATACGCAGTATTTT
CDR3aa: CASSEAREGHTDTQYF

v_gene: TRBV28
d_gene: TRBD2
abundance: -
j_gene: TRBJ2-6
CDR3nt: TGTGCCAGCAGTCCCCCCCTAGCGGGAGGGCCTATAGGGTCTCTTGGGGCCAACGTCCTGACTTTC
CDR3aa: CASSPPLAGGPIGSLGANVLTF

v_gene: TRBV5-1
d_gene: TRBD2
abundance: -
j_gene: TRBJ2-2
CDR3nt: TGCGCCAGCAGCTTGAACATGGCGGGAGCTATCACCGGGGAGCTGTTTTTT
CDR3aa: CASSLNMAGAITGELFF

v_gene: TRBV19
d_gene: TRBD1
abundance: -
j_gene: TRBJ2-1
CDR3nt: TGTGCCAGTTCATTAACCGGGACAGGGGACAATGAGCAGTTCTTC
CDR3aa: CASSLTGTGDNEQFF

v_gene: TRBV5-4
d_gene: TRBD1
abundance: once
j_gene: TRBJ2-4
CDR3nt: TGTGCCAGCAGCTTGACAGGGGAAAACATTCAGTACTTC
CDR3aa: CASSLTGENIQYF

v_gene: TRBV12-5
d_gene: -
abundance: few
j_gene: TRBJ1-1
CDR3nt: TGTGCTAGTGGGACAAGCGTTGGGGGCCGGAACACTGAAGCTTTCTTT
CDR3aa: CASGTSVGGRNTEAFF

v_gene: TRBV7-2
d_gene: -
abundance: -
j_gene: TRBJ1-5
CDR3nt: TGTGCCAGCAGCTCAAAAGGGGGAAGTACTAGTCAGCCCCAGCATTTT
CDR3aa: CASSSKGGSTSQPQHF

v_gene: TRBV28
d_gene: -
abundance: -
j_gene: TRBJ2-7
CDR3nt: TGTGCCAGCAGCCCCCCGGGTGGTCGGGTTTACGAGCAGTACTTC
CDR3aa: CASSPPGGRVYEQYF

v_gene: TRBV14
d_gene: -
abundance: -
j_gene: TRBJ1-1
CDR3nt: TGTGCCAGCAGCCAGGGAGGGAGGAACACTGAAGCTTTCTTT
CDR3aa: CASSQGGRNTEAFF

v_gene: TRBV5-5
d_gene: -
abundance: -
j_gene: TRBJ1-1
CDR3nt: TGTGCCAGCAGCGGGGGACTATTACGGACTGAAGCTTTCTTT
CDR3aa: CASSGGLLRTEAFF

v_gene: TRBV19
d_gene: TRBD1
abundance: -
j_gene: TRBJ2-7
CDR3nt: TGTGCCAGTAGTCCCAGGACAGGGATTTCCTACGAGCAGTACTTC
CDR3aa: CASSPRTGISYEQYF

v_gene: TRBV7-9
d_gene: TRBD2
abundance: -
j_gene: TRBJ2-3
CDR3nt: TGTGCCAGCAGTCCAAGGACTAGCGGTGCAGATACGCAGTATTTT
CDR3aa: CASSPRTSGADTQYF

v_gene: TRBV28
d_gene: -
abundance: -
j_gene: TRBJ1-2
CDR3nt: TGTGCCAGCAGTCTAACGGACACCACTAACTATGGCTACACCTTC
CDR3aa: CASSLTDTTNYGYTF

v_gene: TRBV28
d_gene: -
abundance: -
j_gene: TRBJ1-2
CDR3nt: TGTGCCAGTCTTTGGGGCCGGGTGGACGGATTCCTCTATGGCTACACCTTC
CDR3aa: CASLWGRVDGFLYGYTF

v_gene: TRBV14
d_gene: -
abundance: once
j_gene: TRBJ2-3
CDR3nt: TGTGCCAGCAGCCAGGGGCCCCTTTACAGCGCAGATACGCAGTATTTT
CDR3aa: CASSQGPLYSADTQYF

v_gene: TRBV15
d_gene: -
abundance: -
j_gene: TRBJ2-1
CDR3nt: TGTGCCACCAGCCCTCGAGGAGGGGCTCGGAATGAGCAGTTCTTC
CDR3aa: CATSPRGGARNEQFF

v_gene: TRBV14
d_gene: -
abundance: -
j_gene: TRBJ2-5
CDR3nt: TGTGCCAGCAGCCAAGATTTGAGAGGGAGTGGGACCCAGTACTTC
CDR3aa: CASSQDLRGSGTQYF

v_gene: TRBV12-5
d_gene: TRBD2
abundance: -
j_gene: TRBJ2-4
CDR3nt: TGTGCTAGTGGTTTGGAGACTAGCGCGGCCATTCAGTACTTC
CDR3aa: CASGLETSAAIQYF

v_gene: TRBV10-3
d_gene: -
abundance: once
j_gene: TRBJ2-7
CDR3nt: TGTGCCATCGGGAGACTACAAGAAGGTACCTACGAGCAGTACTTC
CDR3aa: CAIGRLQEGTYEQYF

v_gene: TRBV6-1
d_gene: -
abundance: -
j_gene: TRBJ1-4
CDR3nt: TGTGCCAGCAGTGATGCCCGGGCCTCGGGGGAAAAACTGTTTTTT
CDR3aa: CASSDARASGEKLFF

v_gene: TRBV2
d_gene: TRBD1
abundance: -
j_gene: TRBJ1-2
CDR3nt: TGTGCCAGCGGGACAGGGGGATCGTATGGCTACACCTTC
CDR3aa: CASGTGGSYGYTF

v_gene: TRBV11-2
d_gene: -
abundance: -
j_gene: TRBJ2-3
CDR3nt: TGTGCCAGCAGCTTAGCGGGGGGCCAAGATACGCAGTATTTT
CDR3aa: CASSLAGGQDTQYF

v_gene: TRBV7-8
d_gene: TRBD1
abundance: once
j_gene: TRBJ1-2
CDR3nt: TGTGCCAGCAGCTTAGGGGACCAGGGGGACTATGGCTACACCTTC
CDR3aa: CASSLGDQGDYGYTF

v_gene: TRBV6-6
d_gene: TRBD1
abundance: -
j_gene: TRBJ1-5
CDR3nt: TGTGCCAGCAGTTACGACAGGGAATTATCTCAGCCCCAGCATTTT
CDR3aa: CASSYDRELSQPQHF

v_gene: TRBV7-8
d_gene: TRBD2
abundance: -
j_gene: TRBJ2-7
CDR3nt: TGTGCCAGCACCATAGCGGGAGTCGCGTACGAGCAGTACTTC
CDR3aa: CASTIAGVAYEQYF

v_gene: TRBV30
d_gene: -
abundance: -
j_gene: TRBJ1-3
CDR3nt: TGTGCCTGTTTAAAGAGCTCTGGAAACACCATATATTTT
CDR3aa: CACLKSSGNTIYF

v_gene: TRBV7-9
d_gene: TRBD2
abundance: -
j_gene: TRBJ2-3
CDR3nt: TGTGCCAGCAGCTTAGGATTGGGTAGCGGGGGGCGCACAGATACGCAGTATTTT
CDR3aa: CASSLGLGSGGRTDTQYF

v_gene: TRBV18
d_gene: -
abundance: -
j_gene: TRBJ1-3
CDR3nt: TGTGCCAGCTCTGGTGGGGCGAGGAACACCATATATTTT
CDR3aa: CASSGGARNTIYF

v_gene: TRBV7-9
d_gene: TRBD1
abundance: -
j_gene: TRBJ1-2
CDR3nt: TGTGCCAGCAGCTTTTCCGGGACAGGGTCCGGCTACACCTTC
CDR3aa: CASSFSGTGSGYTF

v_gene: TRBV27
d_gene: TRBD1
abundance: medium-sized
j_gene: TRBJ2-7
CDR3nt: TGTGCCAGCAGTCCTACCTTGGACAGGGCCTCCTACGAGCAGTACTTC
CDR3aa: CASSPTLDRASYEQYF

v_gene: TRBV28
d_gene: TRBD2
abundance: -
j_gene: TRBJ2-7
CDR3nt: TGTGCCAGCAGCCAATCTAGCGGGAGGGCCGATTTCTACGAGCAGTACTTC
CDR3aa: CASSQSSGRADFYEQYF

v_gene: TRBV2
d_gene: TRBD1
abundance: -
j_gene: TRBJ1-4
CDR3nt: TGTGCCAGCACCGGACAGGGGGGTACTAATGAAAAACTGTTTTTT
CDR3aa: CASTGQGGTNEKLFF

v_gene: TRBV28
d_gene: -
abundance: -
j_gene: TRBJ2-5
CDR3nt: TGTGCCAGCACCACTCCCCAAGGGGGAGAGACCCAGTACTTC
CDR3aa: CASTTPQGGETQYF

v_gene: TRBV28
d_gene: TRBD2
abundance: once
j_gene: TRBJ2-7
CDR3nt: TGTGCCAGCAGTTCAACGACTAGCGGCTCCTCCTACGAGCAGTACTTC
CDR3aa: CASSSTTSGSSYEQYF

v_gene: TRBV6-5
d_gene: -
abundance: once
j_gene: TRBJ1-3
CDR3nt: TGTGCCAGCAGGCGCGTCGCGGACTCTGGAAACACCATATATTTT
CDR3aa: CASRRVADSGNTIYF

v_gene: TRBV2
d_gene: TRBD2
abundance: -
j_gene: TRBJ2-1
CDR3nt: TGTGCCAGCAGCGGTAGCGGGGGGCGGGAAAAGCAGTTCTTC
CDR3aa: CASSGSGGREKQFF

v_gene: TRBV5-5
d_gene: TRBD2
abundance: once
j_gene: TRBJ2-5
CDR3nt: TGTGCCAGCAGTCTTAATCCTAGCGGCCGTAGAGAGACCCAGTACTTC
CDR3aa: CASSLNPSGRRETQYF

v_gene: TRBV9
d_gene: TRBD1
abundance: once
j_gene: TRBJ2-7
CDR3nt: TGTGCCAGCAGCGCTCGGACAGGGCCCTACGAGCAGTACTTC
CDR3aa: CASSARTGPYEQYF

v_gene: TRBV4-3
d_gene: -
abundance: -
j_gene: TRBJ2-3
CDR3nt: TGCGCCAGCAGCCACGGCCGCGACTCACGGCAGTATTTT
CDR3aa: CASSHGRDSRQYF

v_gene: TRBV9
d_gene: -
abundance: once
j_gene: TRBJ1-6
CDR3nt: TGTGCCAGCAGCACAACAACACCGGACAGTCTCCTCCACTTT
CDR3aa: CASSTTTPDSLLHF

v_gene: TRBV9
d_gene: -
abundance: -
j_gene: TRBJ2-7
CDR3nt: TGTGCCAGCAGCTCGGGGGACTGGCGTTACGAGCAGTACTTC
CDR3aa: CASSSGDWRYEQYF

v_gene: TRBV5-4
d_gene: -
abundance: -
j_gene: TRBJ2-7
CDR3nt: TGTGCCAGCAGTCTGAATGATAGGACGCGGGCCGAGCAGTACTTC
CDR3aa: CASSLNDRTRAEQYF